The clone carrying this TCR beta chain was seen at least ten times. Its antigen remains unknown. The missing CDR3 end, 3 residues past where the read stops, is filled in from the germline J gene. Patients and controls were mostly of Caucasian heritage. Generated by immunoSEQ multiplex PCR, the TCRdb table keeps only in-frame clones and is missing some. The specimen has some 80,000 clones, none found just once. These data originate in a study of T cell clonality in common variable immunodeficiency. Study-level points and caveats: TCRbeta clonality was increased in CVID versus healthy controls.

Between the trimmed V and J ends, which lost 3 bases and 0 bases, there was a span of 9 bases. Germline values: CDR1 MNHNS, CDR2 SASEGT. The CDR3 covers 15 residues. The specimen sequenced was peripheral blood mononuclear cells. This sequence originates from a person aged 18 to 70 in good health. This chain uses TRBV6-1 with TRBJ1-3; D possibly corresponds to TRBD1 (5 bases). The sequenced part of the CDR3 DNA is TGTGCCAGCAGTGACGGGCAGGGCTCTGGAAACACC. It specifies CASSDGQGSGNT. The whole CDR3 sequence reads CASSDGQGSGNTIYF.